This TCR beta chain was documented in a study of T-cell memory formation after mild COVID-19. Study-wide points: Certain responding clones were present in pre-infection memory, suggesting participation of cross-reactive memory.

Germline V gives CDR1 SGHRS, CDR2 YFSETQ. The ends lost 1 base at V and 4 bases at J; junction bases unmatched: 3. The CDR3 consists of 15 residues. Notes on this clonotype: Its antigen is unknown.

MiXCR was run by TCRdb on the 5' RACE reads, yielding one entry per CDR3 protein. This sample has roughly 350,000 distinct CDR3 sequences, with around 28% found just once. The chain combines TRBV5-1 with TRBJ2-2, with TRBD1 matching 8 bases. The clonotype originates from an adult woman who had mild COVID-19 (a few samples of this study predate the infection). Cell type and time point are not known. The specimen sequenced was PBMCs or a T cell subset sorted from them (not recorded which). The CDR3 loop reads CASSLRQGSTGELFF. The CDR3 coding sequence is TGCGCCAGCAGCTTGAGACAGGGGAGCACCGGGGAGCTGTTTTTT.